Presented here are 20 T cell receptor beta chains from one specimen sequenced in a study of blood T cell repertoires in COVID-19. The table came from immunoSEQ multiplex PCR; TCRdb's copy has only in-frame clones and leaves some out. Counted here are more than 200,000 clones, 88% occurring once; the ten biggest clones make up 2.7%. The sample taken for sequencing was peripheral blood. These receptors all stem from a woman aged 55-69 years with acute or convalescent COVID-19.

The chain joins TRBV3-1 (or the pseudogene TRBV3-2) to TRBJ2-7; D gene unclear. This CDR3 spans 13 amino acids. CDR1 and CDR2 from the germline V gene are LGHDT and YNNKEL (reference sequence). V was pared by 2 bases and J by 2 bases, with 7 bases between. The CDR3 nucleotides are TGTGCCAGCAGCCAAAGTGCGGCCTACGAGCAGTACTTC. It translates to CASSQSAAYEQYF.

The chain has TRBV28 and TRBJ1-6; possibly TRBD1 for D (6 bases). CDR1 is MDHEN and CDR2 is SYDVKM in the germline V gene. The CDR3 spans 15 residues. V was pared by 3 bases and J by 10 bases, with 16 bases between. CDR3 DNA sequence: TGTGCCAGCAGTTTCTCCTCAGGGGAAAGCTCACCCCTCCACTTT. Protein: CASSFSSGESSPLHF.

The gene calls are TRBV27 and TRBJ1-3, with D unclear. The V gene lost 8 bases and the J gene lost 0 bases, with 11 bases spanning the gap. This CDR3 comprises 14 residues. CDR1 and CDR2 (germline): MNHEY, SMNVEV (reference sequence). The CDR3 DNA is TGTGCCAGCGCCTTGACTGCCTCTGGAAACACCATATATTTT. It encodes CASALTASGNTIYF.

The chain is built from TRBV5-6 and TRBJ1-2; D remains ambiguous. The CDR3 is 12 residues long. Germline V gene lookup returns CDR1 SGHDT and CDR2 YYEEEE. V was trimmed by 0 bases and J by 9 bases, leaving 9 bases between them. The CDR3 is CASSLDSPRYTF. The CDR3 nucleotides are TGTGCCAGCAGCTTGGACAGCCCTCGCTACACCTTC. Supplemented by reference TRBV5-6 and TRBJ1-2, the full variable domain reads DAGVTQSPTHLIKTRGQQVTLRCSPKSGHDTVSWYQQALGQGPQFIFQYYEEEERQRGNFPDRFSGHQFPNYSSELNVNALLLGDSALYLCASSLDSPRYTFGSGTRLTVV.

This clone appeared a single time. The chain is built from TRBV24-1 and TRBJ2-1, with 9 bases aligning to TRBD2. The germline CDR1 and CDR2 sequences are KGHDR and SFDVKD. V lost 6 bases and J lost 5; bases outside the gene matches: 16. CDR3 size: 18 residues. The CDR3 DNA follows: TGTGCCACCAGTCGAGGGTGGCGGGAGGGTAGAATTCACAATGAGCAGTTCTTC. Translated: CATSRGWREGRIHNEQFF.

The rearrangement links TRBV5-1 to TRBJ2-7; TRBD2 matches 7 bases. From germline, CDR1 is SGHRS and CDR2 YFSETQ. J was trimmed by 0 bases and V by 5 bases; bases with no gene match: 11. The CDR3 runs to 16 residues. The CDR3: CASRESGATSSYEQYF. The CDR3 region has the DNA TGCGCCAGCAGAGAGAGCGGGGCCACGAGCTCCTACGAGCAGTACTTC.

This chain connects TRBV3-1 (or the pseudogene TRBV3-2) to TRBJ2-7, with D possibly matching TRBD1 (6 bases). Germline V gene lookup returns CDR1 LGHDT and CDR2 YNNKEL (reference sequence). CDR3 length: 15 residues. Trimming removed 5 bases at V and 0 bases at J, with 14 bases between. The CDR3 DNA follows: TGTGCCAGCAGCTACGGACAGTTTCTCTCCTACGAGCAGTACTTC. Protein: CASSYGQFLSYEQYF.

The gene calls are TRBV5-6 and TRBJ2-6, with a tentative D call TRBD1 (5 bases). V lost 3 bases and J 2 bases, leaving 9 bases between the germline ends. Germline V gene lookup returns CDR1 SGHDT and CDR2 YYEEEE. The CDR3 is 15 amino acids. CDR3 DNA: TGTGCCAGCAGCTCTAAAGGGGCTGGGGCCAACGTCCTGACTTTC. The encoded protein is CASSSKGAGANVLTF.

V is TRBV5-4 and J is TRBJ1-1; D remains ambiguous. Deletions cut 9 bases from V and 4 bases from J, with 19 bases between. The CDR3 has 14 amino acids. Germline CDR1 reads SGHNT; CDR2 reads YYREEE (reference sequence). DNA for the CDR3: TGTGCCACAAGTTCTGGAAGAGGGCTCACTGAAGCTTTCTTT. It codes for CATSSGRGLTEAFF.

V usage is TRBV7-9 and J usage is TRBJ2-2, with 10 nucleotides matching TRBD1. CDR3 length equals 16 residues. The J segment lost 3 bases and the V segment lost 4 bases, leaving 5 bases of the junction unmatched. In germline, CDR1 is SEHNR, CDR2 FQNEAQ (reference sequence). This chain's CDR3 is CASSSRDRGDTGELFF. The DNA for the CDR3 is TGTGCCAGCAGCTCACGGGACAGGGGTGACACCGGGGAGCTGTTTTTT.

This clone showed up just a few times. V usage is TRBV4-3 and J usage is TRBJ1-1; tentative D call: TRBD1 (5 bases). The V gene's germline CDR1 is LGHNA and CDR2 YSLEER. This CDR3 is 15 amino acids long. Between the trimmed V and J ends, which lost 8 bases and 1 base, there was a span of 17 bases. CDR3 DNA sequence: TGCGCCAGCGTCAGGGATATAAGAGCGAACACTGAAGCTTTCTTT. This gives the protein CASVRDIRANTEAFF.

As DNA, the CDR3 is TGTGCCAGCAGTTTATATCAGGAAGCTTTCTTT. This sequence encodes CASSLYQEAFF. The chain links TRBV28 to TRBJ1-1; D is unclear. The CDR3 covers 11 residues. The V and J ends lost 1 base and 8 bases respectively, with 5 bases between them. Germline lookup yields CDR1 MDHEN and CDR2 SYDVKM.

The chain employs TRBV7-6 and TRBJ2-7, with 7 positions matching TRBD1. Per germline, CDR1 SGHVS and CDR2 FNYEAQ. The CDR3 covers 15 residues. Losses at the gene ends were 1 base for V and 8 bases for J; bases not matched to a gene: 11. The DNA of the CDR3 is TGTGCCAGCAGCTTAGACAGGGGCTTGCTTACCAAGCAGTACTTC. Protein product: CASSLDRGLLTKQYF.

A few counts support this clone. The CDR3: CASSGADRISGTDTQYF. The CDR3, as DNA: TGTGCCAGCAGCGGGGCCGACAGGATAAGTGGCACAGATACGCAGTATTTT. The chain carries TRBV9 and TRBJ2-3; TRBD1 is a possible D gene (6 bases). CDR3 length equals 17 residues. Trimming removed 3 bases from V and 1 base from J, with 18 bases in between. In germline, CDR1 is SGDLS, CDR2 YYNGEE. The full variable domain, completed using reference TRBV9 and TRBJ2-3, is DSGVTQTPKHLITATGQRVTLRCSPRSGDLSVYWYQQSLDQGLQFLIQYYNGEERAKGNILERFSAQQFPDLHSELNLSSLELGDSALYFCASSGADRISGTDTQYFGPGTRLTVL.

The chain carries TRBV7-9 and TRBJ1-2, with TRBD1 matching 8 bases. The CDR3 is 14 residues long. Germline lookup yields CDR1 SEHNR and CDR2 FQNEAQ (reference sequence). V shed 5 bases, J shed 4 bases, and the junction held 6 bases outside the gene matches. The CDR3 coding sequence is TGTGCCAGCAGCCCGAGGGACAGGTCCTATGGCTACACCTTC. As protein: CASSPRDRSYGYTF.

CDR3 coding DNA: TGTGCCAGCAGCTTCGGCAGGGGTGCCCCCCTCCACTTT. Protein sequence: CASSFGRGAPLHF. V usage is TRBV11-2 and J usage is TRBJ1-6; tentative D call: TRBD1 (6 bases). The V gene lost 3 bases and the J gene lost 13 bases, with 13 bases spanning the gap. CDR1 and CDR2 (germline): SGHAT, FQNNGV. CDR3 size: 13 residues. Filled out from reference TRBV11-2 and TRBJ1-6, the complete variable domain reads EAGVAQSPRYKIIEKRQSVAFWCNPISGHATLYWYQQILGQGPKLLIQFQNNGVVDDSQLPKDRFSAERLKGVDSTLKIQPAKLEDSAVYLCASSFGRGAPLHFGNGTRLTVT.

The chain couples TRBV5-1 to TRBJ2-2, with D hard to call. Germline V CDR1 and CDR2: SGHRS, YFSETQ. This CDR3 region has 13 residues. Trimming took off 3 bases at V and 1 base at J, with 4 bases between the two ends. CDR3 DNA sequence: TGCGCCAGCAGCTCCCAGAACACCGGGGAGCTGTTTTTT. Residues: CASSSQNTGELFF.

V gene TRBV18 combines with J gene TRBJ2-1; 11 bases are a match to TRBD2. CDR1 is KGHSH, CDR2 LQKENI, per germline. V was clipped by 6 bases and J by 9 bases; unmatched bases: 4. CDR3 length: 13 amino acids. CDR3 residues: CASSAGTSGEQFF. CDR3 nucleotides: TGTGCCAGCTCTGCCGGGACTAGCGGTGAGCAGTTCTTC.

The genes are TRBV5-1 and TRBJ1-2; possible D gene TRBD1, 6 bases. Trimming shortened V by 1 base and J by 1 base, and 11 bases separated the two germline ends. CDR3 length: 15 residues. Germline CDR1 is SGHRS and CDR2 is YFSETQ. For the CDR3, the DNA is TGCGCCAGCAGCTTGAGTGGACAGCTTAACTATGGCTACACCTTC. Amino acid sequence: CASSLSGQLNYGYTF.

V is TRBV12-3 or TRBV12-4 and J is TRBJ2-2, with no clear D. The CDR3 runs 13 residues. Trimming shortened V by 6 bases and J by 3 bases, and 8 bases separated the two germline ends. The CDR3 reads CASRNDYTGELFF. In DNA form, the CDR3 reads TGTGCCAGCAGAAATGACTACACCGGGGAGCTGTTTTTT.